These T cell receptor beta chains were read from a single sample in a study of shared clonotypes between healthy human individuals. TCRdb's copy holds only in-frame clones and misses some; the assay was immunoSEQ multiplex PCR. The profile shows approximately 1.5 million clones, 95% to 99% of them singletons. Sequencing used naive CD4+ T cells sorted from blood. Receptors were obtained from a man younger than 45 in good health. The CDR3 runs from the conserved cysteine through the conserved F or W. The D gene is left open where the match is weak. Expanded clones get a size class; other rows say once, few or many, or leave the size out.

D: .; size: .; V: TRBV27; J: TRBJ2-3; DNA: TGTGCCAGCAGTTTAGGCCAGCCTAGCACAGATACGCAGTATTTT; CDR3: CASSLGQPSTDTQYF
D: .; size: .; V: TRBV27; J: TRBJ1-5; DNA: .; CDR3: CASSSSTTNYQPQHF
D: .; size: .; V: TRBV11-2; J: TRBJ2-1; DNA: TGTGCCAGCAGCTTAGTTTCCGGACCGCGACTGAATGAGCAGTTCTTC; CDR3: CASSLVSGPRLNEQFF
D: .; size: .; V: TRBV29-1; J: TRBJ2-2; DNA: TGCAGCGTCCCCAACGGTGTGGGGCACACCGGGGAGCTGTTTTTT; CDR3: CSVPNGVGHTGELFF
D: .; size: .; V: TRBV2; J: TRBJ1-5; DNA: TGTGCCAGCATGCAGGGAACGTCGCATCAGCCCCAGCATTTT; CDR3: CASMQGTSHQPQHF
D: TRBD1; size: .; V: TRBV15; J: TRBJ2-7; DNA: TGTGCCACCAGCAGAACAGGGGTTGCATCCTACGAGCAGTACTTC; CDR3: CATSRTGVASYEQYF
D: .; size: .; V: TRBV6-5; J: TRBJ2-1; DNA: TGTGCCAGCAGTTATCGGGGGTTACCTCCGGGCAATGAGCAGTTCTTC; CDR3: CASSYRGLPPGNEQFF
D: TRBD1; size: .; V: TRBV6-1; J: TRBJ2-7; DNA: TGTGCCAGCAGTCAGAGGACAGGCTACGAGCAGTACTTC; CDR3: CASSQRTGYEQYF
D: TRBD2; size: .; V: TRBV7-9; J: TRBJ2-3; DNA: TGTGCCAGCAGCTTAAACCTGGGACTAGCGGGAAGCGCAGATACGCAGTATTTT; CDR3: CASSLNLGLAGSADTQYF
D: TRBD1; size: .; V: TRBV19; J: TRBJ2-1; DNA: TGTGCCAGTAGTATATCCGGGACAGGAAAATACAATGAGCAGTTCTTC; CDR3: CASSISGTGKYNEQFF
D: .; size: .; V: TRBV5-8; J: TRBJ1-5; DNA: TGTGCCAGCAGCGTGGGGGATCGGAGCAATCAGCCCCAGCATTTT; CDR3: CASSVGDRSNQPQHF
D: .; size: .; V: TRBV25-1; J: TRBJ1-2; DNA: TGTGCCAGCAGTGAATCGATCGCCCAGGGGCATGGAAGCTACACCTTC; CDR3: CASSESIAQGHGSYTF
D: .; size: .; V: TRBV4-3; J: TRBJ1-2; DNA: TGCGCCAGCAGCCAAGAGCCGAGGACAGTCTATGGCTACACCTTC; CDR3: CASSQEPRTVYGYTF
D: .; size: .; V: TRBV11-2; J: TRBJ2-2; DNA: TGTGCCAGCGGGAAGAACACCGGGGAGCTGTTTTTT; CDR3: CASGKNTGELFF
D: .; size: .; V: TRBV2; J: TRBJ2-5; DNA: TGTGCCAGCAGTGCAGCCCTTGGCGGAACTGAGACCCAGTACTTC; CDR3: CASSAALGGTETQYF
D: .; size: .; V: TRBV11-2; J: TRBJ1-2; DNA: TGTGCCAGCAGCTTACACAGATTTGGCTACACCTTC; CDR3: CASSLHRFGYTF
D: TRBD2; size: .; V: TRBV10-2; J: TRBJ2-7; DNA: TGCGCCAGCGCGGGGGGGGCGAAATACGAGCAGTACTTC; CDR3: CASAGGAKYEQYF
D: TRBD1; size: once; V: TRBV27; J: TRBJ2-7; DNA: TGTGCCAGCAGCCGCCGGTACTCTGGCAGGGGGAAGTACGAGCAGTACTTC; CDR3: CASSRRYSGRGKYEQYF
D: .; size: .; V: TRBV5-8; J: TRBJ1-5; DNA: TGTGCCAGCAGCTTACGGGGTAGCAATCAGCCCCAGCATTTT; CDR3: CASSLRGSNQPQHF
D: .; size: .; V: TRBV14; J: TRBJ2-2; DNA: TGTGCCAGCAGCCAAGGGCCGGGACTTCCTTCCGGGGAGCTGTTTTTT; CDR3: CASSQGPGLPSGELFF
D: .; size: .; V: TRBV10-3; J: TRBJ1-5; DNA: TGTGCCATCAGTGAGGAGGGAGGGGATCAGCCCCAGCATTTT; CDR3: CAISEEGGDQPQHF
D: .; size: .; V: TRBV27; J: TRBJ2-1; DNA: TGTGCCAGCAGTTTATACCCTTCCGCCTACAATGAGCAGTTCTTC; CDR3: CASSLYPSAYNEQFF
D: .; size: .; V: TRBV15; J: TRBJ1-1; DNA: TGTGCCACCAGCTCTCAGGGGAACACTGAAGCTTTCTTT; CDR3: CATSSQGNTEAFF
D: TRBD2; size: .; V: TRBV10-3; J: TRBJ2-1; DNA: TGTGCCATCAAGGGACTAGCGGGAGGTTCTTACAATGAGCAGTTCTTC; CDR3: CAIKGLAGGSYNEQFF
D: .; size: .; V: TRBV27; J: TRBJ2-7; DNA: TGTGCCAGCAGTTTATATCTGGGGGGAATATACGAGCAGTACTTC; CDR3: CASSLYLGGIYEQYF
D: TRBD2; size: .; V: TRBV5-1; J: TRBJ2-2; DNA: TGCGCCAGCAGCTTTATACCGGGACTAGCGCAGAACACCGGGGAGCTGTTTTTT; CDR3: CASSFIPGLAQNTGELFF
D: TRBD1; size: .; V: TRBV4-1; J: TRBJ1-3; DNA: TGCGCCAGCAGCCAAACATCTGGGACAGGGATCAACACCATATATTTT; CDR3: CASSQTSGTGINTIYF
D: .; size: .; V: TRBV5-1; J: TRBJ1-5; DNA: TGCGCCAGCAGCTTGGGACCGAATCAGCCCCAGCATTTT; CDR3: CASSLGPNQPQHF
D: TRBD1; size: .; V: TRBV18; J: TRBJ1-5; DNA: TGTGCCAGCTCACCTGAAACAGGGGGCCGCAGCAATCAGCCCCAGCATTTT; CDR3: CASSPETGGRSNQPQHF
D: .; size: .; V: TRBV30; J: TRBJ1-2; DNA: TGTGCCTGGAGTGTAGGCTTGACTTATGGCTACACCTTC; CDR3: CAWSVGLTYGYTF
D: .; size: .; V: TRBV13; J: TRBJ2-7; DNA: TGTGCCAGCAGCTTAGTAGGGGTCGGGGGCGAGCAGTACTTC; CDR3: CASSLVGVGGEQYF
D: .; size: .; V: TRBV6-1; J: TRBJ2-6; DNA: TGTGCCAGCAGAGGTAGAGGCACCAACGTCCTGACTTTC; CDR3: CASRGRGTNVLTF
D: .; size: .; V: TRBV6-5; J: TRBJ2-7; DNA: TGTGCCAGCAGACCGTTGACAGCATCCGACGAGCAGTACTTC; CDR3: CASRPLTASDEQYF
D: .; size: .; V: TRBV4-1; J: TRBJ2-3; DNA: TGCGCCAGCAGCCAACTAGCCGACACAGATACGCAGTATTTT; CDR3: CASSQLADTDTQYF
D: .; size: .; V: TRBV7-9; J: TRBJ2-3; DNA: TGTGCCAGCAGTCCCCGAGGCACAGATACGCAGTATTTT; CDR3: CASSPRGTDTQYF
D: TRBD2; size: .; V: TRBV5-4; J: TRBJ2-1; DNA: TGTGCCAGCAGCTCAGACCTAGCGGGGGGCTACAATGAGCAGTTCTTC; CDR3: CASSSDLAGGYNEQFF
D: TRBD2; size: .; V: TRBV15; J: TRBJ2-2; DNA: TGTGCCACCAGCAGAGTGGGCGGGAGGAACACCGGGGAGCTGTTTTTT; CDR3: CATSRVGGRNTGELFF
D: TRBD1; size: .; V: TRBV19; J: TRBJ1-1; DNA: TGTGCCAGTAACCCCGGACAGGGGACCACTGAAGCTTTCTTT; CDR3: CASNPGQGTTEAFF
D: .; size: .; V: TRBV21-1; J: TRBJ2-1; DNA: TGTGCCAGCAGCGTCGGGGGCGAGCAGTTCTTC; CDR3: CASSVGGEQFF
D: TRBD2; size: .; V: TRBV9; J: TRBJ2-5; DNA: TGTGCCAGCAGCGTAGCGCCTAGCGGGCAGACAGAGACCCAGTACTTC; CDR3: CASSVAPSGQTETQYF
D: .; size: .; V: TRBV14; J: TRBJ2-7; DNA: TGTGCCAGCAGCCAATTGGCTGACAGATACTACGAGCAGTACTTC; CDR3: CASSQLADRYYEQYF
D: TRBD1; size: .; V: TRBV7-8; J: TRBJ2-7; DNA: TGTGCCAGCAGCAACTCCGGGACAGAACTATACGAGCAGTACTTC; CDR3: CASSNSGTELYEQYF